This passage covers 7 T cell receptor beta chains from one sample sequenced in a study of blood T cells in healthy people across ages. A second roughly 7 to 11 cycle PCR used barcoded and J-beta primers. Via MiXCR, TCRdb re-called the 5' RACE reads, giving one row per CDR3 protein. The table includes around 1,600,000 distinct CDR3 sequences, 42% detected once. Material for sequencing was blood. The receptors were sampled from a woman aged 18 to 35 in good health.

The chain employs TRBV7-9 and TRBJ1-6; a weak D match, TRBD1 (6 bases). The CDR3 spans 16 residues. Trimming pared 2 bases from V and 10 bases from J, leaving 18 bases between. CDR1 is SEHNR and CDR2 is FQNEAQ in the germline V gene (reference sequence). The CDR3 loop is CASSLHRAGVRSPLHF. Written as DNA, the CDR3 is TGTGCCAGCAGCTTACATCGTGCAGGGGTTCGGTCACCCCTCCACTTT.

This clonotype showed up many times. This chain connects TRBV7-9 to TRBJ1-2; D is undetermined. The germline V gene encodes CDR1 SEHNR and CDR2 FQNEAQ (reference sequence). The CDR3 spans 14 residues. V was clipped by 1 base and J by 5 bases, with 11 bases between them. The CDR3 protein is CASSLGEALYGYTF. CDR3 nucleotides: TGTGCCAGCAGCTTAGGGGAGGCTCTTTATGGCTACACCTTC.

CDR3 amino acids: CASSSYLDRLVGGKLFF. In DNA, the CDR3 is TGTGCCAGCAGTTCCTATTTGGACAGGCTCGTCGGGGGAAAACTGTTTTTT. The chain employs TRBV6-2 or TRBV6-3 and TRBJ1-4, with 7 bases that match TRBD1. The CDR3 loop spans 17 amino acids. Looked up from germline, CDR1 is MNHEY and CDR2 is SVGEGT. V gave up 4 bases and J gave up 10 bases; unmatched junction bases: 18.

This clonotype was seen a few times. The rearrangement uses TRBV14 and TRBJ2-3, with D possibly being TRBD1 or TRBD2 (5 bases each). Germline V gene lookup returns CDR1 SGHDN and CDR2 FVKESK. CDR3 length: 16 residues. V was cut by 4 bases and J by 1 base, with 15 bases left in between. This CDR3 reads CASSRIGTAGTDTQYF. DNA of the CDR3: TGTGCCAGCAGCCGGATCGGGACCGCGGGCACAGATACGCAGTATTTT. The complete variable domain, with remaining parts taken from reference TRBV14 and TRBJ2-3, reads EAGVTQFPSHSVIEKGQTVTLRCDPISGHDNLYWYRRVMGKEIKFLLHFVKESKQDESGMPNNRFLAERTGGTYSTLKVQPAELEDSGVYFCASSRIGTAGTDTQYFGPGTRLTVL.

The V gene is TRBV5-6, the J gene TRBJ2-7, with no clear D. The J call may not be correct, given that the DNA end is closer to TRBJ2-5. This CDR3 is built from 14 residues. CDR1 is SGHDT and CDR2 is YYEEEE in the germline V gene. The CDR3 sequence: CASSLDIALETQYF. In nucleotides, the CDR3 is TGTGCCAGCAGCTTGGATATAGCACTGGAGACCCAGTACTTC.

This chain links TRBV4-1 with TRBJ2-7, with 10 bases matching TRBD1. Germline V gene lookup returns CDR1 MGHRA and CDR2 YSYEKL. This CDR3 has 13 residues. V gave up 0 bases and J gave up 9 bases; unmatched junction bases: 2. CDR3: CASSQEDRGLQYF. CDR3 nucleotide sequence: TGCGCCAGCAGCCAAGAGGACAGGGGGTTGCAGTACTTC.

The chain is built from TRBV6-5 and TRBJ2-1; the match to TRBD2 covers 11 bases. The V and J ends lost 2 bases and 6 bases, in that order; junction bases with no gene match: 0. Germline loops: CDR1 MNHEY, CDR2 SVGAGI. The CDR3 sequence is 14 residues long. The CDR3 loop reads CASSYTSGGNEQFF. For the CDR3, the DNA is TGTGCCAGCAGTTACACTAGCGGGGGCAATGAGCAGTTCTTC.